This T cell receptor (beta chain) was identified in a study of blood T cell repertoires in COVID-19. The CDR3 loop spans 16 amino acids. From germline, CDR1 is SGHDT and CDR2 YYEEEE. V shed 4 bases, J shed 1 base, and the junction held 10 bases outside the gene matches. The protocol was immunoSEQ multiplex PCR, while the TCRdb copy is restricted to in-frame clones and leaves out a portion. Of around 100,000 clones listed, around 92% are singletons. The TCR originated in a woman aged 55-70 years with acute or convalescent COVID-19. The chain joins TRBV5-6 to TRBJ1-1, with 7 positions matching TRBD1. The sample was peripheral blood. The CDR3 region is CASSLRQGPRNTEAFF. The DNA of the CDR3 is TGTGCCAGCAGCCTGAGACAGGGCCCGAGGAACACTGAAGCTTTCTTT.